The present T cell receptor (beta chain) was sequenced within a study of T-cell memory formation after mild COVID-19. Overall study: TCR clusters were mostly confined to one donor each. Findings and caveats of the study: The study detected some responding clones in pre-infection memory, suggesting cross-reactive memory joined. The CD4+ clones that contracted clustered mainly within CM and EM, and the CD8+ clones concentrated in EMRA. Clones that contracted from day 15 to 85 had balanced CD4/CD8; later expanders were CD4+ biased.

TCRdb reprocessed the 5' RACE reads via MiXCR and lists one record per CDR3 protein. The repertoire includes about 160,000 distinct CDR3 sequences, roughly 28% of them detected once, and more than 10% sits in the top ten. In the case of this clonotype: Its antigen is currently unknown.

This CDR3 comprises 16 residues. V dropped 4 bases and J dropped 3; count of bases not matched to a gene: 10. The V gene's germline CDR1 is SGHRS and CDR2 YFSETQ. This receptor was identified in an adult woman who had mild COVID-19 (a few samples of this study predate the infection). Cell type and time point are not known. The chain has TRBV5-1 and TRBJ2-1; 7 nucleotides line up with TRBD1. The material sequenced was PBMCs or a T cell subset sorted from them (not recorded which). The CDR3 is CASSPGTGAGYNEQFF. CDR3 bases: TGCGCCAGCAGCCCAGGAACAGGGGCCGGCTACAATGAGCAGTTCTTC.